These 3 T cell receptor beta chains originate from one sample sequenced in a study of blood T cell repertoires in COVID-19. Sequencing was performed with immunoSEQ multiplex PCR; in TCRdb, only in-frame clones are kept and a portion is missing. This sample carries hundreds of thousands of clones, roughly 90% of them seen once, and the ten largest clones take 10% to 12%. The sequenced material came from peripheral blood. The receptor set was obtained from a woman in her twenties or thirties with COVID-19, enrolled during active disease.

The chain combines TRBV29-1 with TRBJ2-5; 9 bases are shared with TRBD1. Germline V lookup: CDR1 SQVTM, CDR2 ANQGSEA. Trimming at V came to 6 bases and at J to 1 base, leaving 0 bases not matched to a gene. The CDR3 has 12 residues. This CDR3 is CSVGQGQETQYF. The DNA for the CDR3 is TGCAGCGTGGGACAGGGCCAAGAGACCCAGTACTTC. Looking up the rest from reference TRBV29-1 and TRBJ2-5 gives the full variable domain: SAVISQKPSRDICQRGTSLTIQCQVDSQVTMMFWYRQQPGQSLTLIATANQGSEATYESGFVIDKFPISRPNLTFSTLTVSNMSPEDSSIYLCSVGQGQETQYFGPGTRLLVL.

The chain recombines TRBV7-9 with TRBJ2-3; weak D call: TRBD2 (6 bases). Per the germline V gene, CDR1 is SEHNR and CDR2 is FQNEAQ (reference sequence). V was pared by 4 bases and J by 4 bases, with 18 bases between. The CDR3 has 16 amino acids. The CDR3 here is CASSSGLVQLPDTQYF. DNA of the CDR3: TGTGCCAGCAGCTCGGGACTCGTCCAATTGCCAGATACGCAGTATTTT.

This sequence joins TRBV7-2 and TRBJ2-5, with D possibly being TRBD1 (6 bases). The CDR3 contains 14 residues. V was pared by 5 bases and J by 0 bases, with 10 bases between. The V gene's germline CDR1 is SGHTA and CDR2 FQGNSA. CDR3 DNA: TGTGCCAGCAGCCTGGGGGCTTACCAAGAGACCCAGTACTTC. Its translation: CASSLGAYQETQYF.